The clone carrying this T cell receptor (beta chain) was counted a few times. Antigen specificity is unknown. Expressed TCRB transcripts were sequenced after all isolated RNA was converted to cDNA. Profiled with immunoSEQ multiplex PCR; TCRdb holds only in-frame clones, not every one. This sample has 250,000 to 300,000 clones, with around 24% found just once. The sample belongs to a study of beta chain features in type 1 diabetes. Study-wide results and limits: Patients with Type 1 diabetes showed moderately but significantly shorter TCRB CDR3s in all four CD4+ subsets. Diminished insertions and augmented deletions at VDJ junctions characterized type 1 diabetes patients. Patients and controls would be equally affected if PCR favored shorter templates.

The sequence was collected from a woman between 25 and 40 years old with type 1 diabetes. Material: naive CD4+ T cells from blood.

Here the CDR3 DNA reads TGTGCCAGCAGTGCCCCGGGACAGGGGAACACCGGGGAGCTGTTTTTT. This translates into CASSAPGQGNTGELFF. The chain joins TRBV28 to TRBJ2-2; 9 positions agree with TRBD1. Germline V gene data show CDR1 as MDHEN and CDR2 as SYDVKM. V shed 5 bases and J 1 base; nucleotides not matched to a gene: 5. This CDR3 contains 16 residues. Filled out from reference TRBV28 and TRBJ2-2, the complete variable domain reads DVKVTQSSRYLVKRTGEKVFLECVQDMDHENMFWYRQDPGLGLRLIYFSYDVKMKEKGDIPEGYSVSREKKERFSLILESASTNQTSMYLCASSAPGQGNTGELFFGEGSRLTVL.